This T cell receptor (beta chain) was captured in a study of T cells after posttransplantation cyclophosphamide. Findings and limits, study-wide: Recipient CMV seropositivity and CMV reactivation strongly tracked TRB clonality. Skin or GI-infiltrating T cells shared few TRB sequences with blood. Donor-recipient repertoire similarity was low at 1-2 months, rising over year one.

Assay used: immunoSEQ multiplex PCR; TCRdb lists only in-frame clones, some missing. The sample includes 25,000 to 30,000 clones, around 86% of them seen just once. On this clone itself: Its antigen is not identified.

The CDR3 is made up of 11 amino acids. Trimming removed 4 bases at V and 8 bases at J, with 8 bases between. Germline values: CDR1 LGHNT, CDR2 FRNRAP. The chain joins TRBV12-5 to TRBJ1-2, with D unresolved. The TCR comes from a man in his forties or fifties. The specimen was PBMCs. CDR3 sequence: CASGYGGGYTF. In DNA form, the CDR3 reads TGTGCTAGTGGTTATGGAGGAGGCTACACCTTC.